These T cell receptor beta chains were read from a single sample in a study of cytomegalovirus exposure and HLA in healthy donors. This table comes from immunoSEQ multiplex PCR, and its TCRdb copy is limited to in-frame clones, with some not included. The table has about 180,000 clones, about 82% seen once; the top ten hold under 2%. Sequencing was done on a sample of PBMCs. The source is a woman younger than 45 in good health and CMV-seronegative. Each CDR3 is given with its conserved first and last residue. The D gene is left open where the match is weak. The size field is filled for only some rows; it gives once, few, many or a size class.

14 TRBJ1-2 TRBV2 NA NA TGTGCCAGCACTGCGTGGGGGGTCGACTATGGCTACACCTTC CASTAWGVDYGYTF
15 TRBJ1-2 TRBV28 NA TRBD1 TGTGCCAGCGGGACAGGGGCCCCTTTGGAGGGGGGCTACACCTTC CASGTGAPLEGGYTF
13 TRBJ1-1 TRBV11-2 NA NA TGTGCCAGCAGCGCCGATGATCGGACTGAAGCTTTCTTT CASSADDRTEAFF
14 TRBJ2-3 TRBV2 NA NA TGTGCCGGCCGGGGGGCCGTTGGCACAGATACGCAGTATTTT CAGRGAVGTDTQYF
13 TRBJ1-5 TRBV19 few NA TGTGCCAGTAGTCCACAGCACAATCAGCCCCAGCATTTT CASSPQHNQPQHF
14 TRBJ2-1 TRBV9 NA NA TGTGCCAGCAGCCCCCAGGGGACCAACAATGAGCAGTTCTTC CASSPQGTNNEQFF
20 TRBJ2-5 TRBV4-1 NA TRBD2 TGCGCCAGCAGCCAAGAGCCCCTCGTCGGGGGGGCCCACCAACGGGAGACCCAGTACTTC CASSQEPLVGGAHQRETQYF
15 TRBJ1-4 TRBV28 NA TRBD1 TGTGCCAGCGGTCTTCTTTTAGGGGGCGCAGAAAAACTGTTTTTT CASGLLLGGAEKLFF
15 TRBJ2-1 TRBV28 NA TRBD2 TGTGCCAGCAGCACTAGCGGGAGCTCCTACAATGAGCAGTTCTTC CASSTSGSSYNEQFF
12 TRBJ2-5 TRBV10-2 NA NA TGCGCCAGCAGTGGGAGGTGGGAGACCCAGTACTTC CASSGRWETQYF
16 TRBJ2-5 TRBV11-2 NA TRBD2 TGTGCCAGCAGCTTTTCTAGCGGGACCTCCGGAGAGACCCAGTACTTC CASSFSSGTSGETQYF
17 TRBJ2-7 TRBV7-2 NA NA TGTGCCAGCAGCCCGATCCCCGGAGGGACGGAGGCCTACGAGCAGTACTTC CASSPIPGGTEAYEQYF
16 TRBJ1-5 TRBV27 NA NA TGTGCCAGCAAGCCAGGATTAAGAAATAGCAATCAGCCCCAGCATTTT CASKPGLRNSNQPQHF
14 TRBJ2-7 TRBV15 NA NA TGTGCCACCAGCAGAGAAATGGGGGGCTACGAGCAGTACTTC CATSREMGGYEQYF
17 TRBJ1-4 TRBV2 NA TRBD1 TGTGCCAGCAGTGTCCGGGACAGGGGGCGAACGAATGAAAAACTGTTTTTT CASSVRDRGRTNEKLFF
14 TRBJ1-1 TRBV19 few NA TGTGCCAGTAGTATCCTTGGAGGGAACACTGAAGCTTTCTTT CASSILGGNTEAFF
14 TRBJ1-6 TRBV27 NA NA TGTGCCAGCAGTACACCCCCGCAGAATTCACCCCTCCACTTT CASSTPPQNSPLHF
16 TRBJ1-5 TRBV4-1 NA NA TGCGCCAGCAGCCAAGACAGGGATACGATCTACCAGCCCCAGCATTTT CASSQDRDTIYQPQHF
15 TRBJ1-5 TRBV15 NA NA TGTGCCACCAGCACTGGCGGGAATAGCAATCAGCCCCAGCATTTT CATSTGGNSNQPQHF
14 TRBJ2-5 TRBV7-2 NA TRBD1 TGTGCCAGCACCGTAATGGGGACAGGGGAGACCCAGTACTTC CASTVMGTGETQYF
14 TRBJ1-1 TRBV5-1 NA NA TGCGCCAGCAGCGAACAGGGTTTTCCGACTGAAGCTTTCTTT CASSEQGFPTEAFF
14 TRBJ2-7 TRBV9 NA NA TGTGCCAGCAGCGTAGCTGAGGGAACCTACGAGCAGTACTTC CASSVAEGTYEQYF
12 TRBJ2-7 TRBV12-5 NA NA TGTGCTAGTGGTTTTAGCAGTCGCGAGCAGTACTTC CASGFSSREQYF
16 TRBJ2-6 TRBV18 NA NA TGTGCCAGCTCGTACTCCCTATACTCTGGGGCCAACGTCCTGACTTTC CASSYSLYSGANVLTF
15 TRBJ1-1 TRBV12-5 NA NA TGTGCTAGTGGTTTGGGGGCAGGGCAGAACACTGAAGCTTTCTTT CASGLGAGQNTEAFF
12 TRBJ2-5 TRBV2 NA NA TGTGCCAGCAAACCTAGCACAGAGACCCAGTACTTC CASKPSTETQYF
14 TRBJ1-1 TRBV5-1 NA TRBD1 TGCGCCAGCAGCTCGCAGGGGGCGCGGACTGAAGCTTTCTTT CASSSQGARTEAFF
14 TRBJ1-5 TRBV29-1 NA NA TGCAGCGTTTACGACGGGGGTTTGGGGCAGCCCCAGCATTTT CSVYDGGLGQPQHF
16 TRBJ1-1 TRBV9 NA TRBD1 TGTGCCAGCAGCGTAGAAGGAGTTGGACAGGGGAGGGGAGCTTTCTTT CASSVEGVGQGRGAFF
14 TRBJ1-6 TRBV30 NA NA TGTGCGGGGGGGGAGTGGGGGTATAATTCACCCCTCCACTTT CAGGEWGYNSPLHF
12 TRBJ1-5 TRBV15 NA NA TGTGCCACCAGCGGGACAAATTCCCCAAAGCATTTT CATSGTNSPKHF
14 TRBJ1-4 TRBV27 NA NA TGTGCCAGCCCGAGTAACAGGATAAATGAAAAACTGTTTTTT CASPSNRINEKLFF
15 TRBJ2-5 TRBV2 NA TRBD1 TGTGCCAGCAGGGAGACAGGGCTAAGGCAAGAGACCCAGTACTTC CASRETGLRQETQYF
14 TRBJ1-1 TRBV10-3 NA NA TGTGCCATCAGTGAGCGCAGGGAGGACACTGAAGCTTTCTTT CAISERREDTEAFF
21 TRBJ2-5 TRBV4-2 NA TRBD2 TGTGCCAGCAGCCTTCAACCAGTAATAACCGGGACTAGCGGGGAACAAGAGACCCAGTACTTC CASSLQPVITGTSGEQETQYF
13 TRBJ2-7 TRBV7-3 NA TRBD1 TGTGCCAGCAGCTCCGGGACAGGGTACGAGCAGTACTTC CASSSGTGYEQYF
14 TRBJ1-4 TRBV30 NA NA TGTGCCTGGAGTGTAACCAGGGGCGCTGAAAAACTGTTTTTT CAWSVTRGAEKLFF
12 TRBJ1-5 TRBV23-1 NA NA TGCGCCAGGCGGGAGGGAAATCAGCCCCAGCATTTT CARREGNQPQHF
16 TRBJ2-1 TRBV14 NA TRBD1 TGTGCCAGCAGCCCTCCTGGGGACAGGGGTTGGGATGAGCAGTTCTTC CASSPPGDRGWDEQFF
15 TRBJ2-7 TRBV15 NA NA TGTGCCACCAGCAGCTCAGGGGTGCCCGCGGACGAGCAGTACTTC CATSSSGVPADEQYF
15 TRBJ1-2 TRBV6-1 NA NA TGTGCCAGCAGCCGCAATCCGGACTATCTTTCGGGCTACACCTTC CASSRNPDYLSGYTF
15 TRBJ2-7 TRBV6-1 NA TRBD2 TGTGCCAGCAGTGAAGCAGCGGGGAGCTCCTACGAGCAGTACTTC CASSEAAGSSYEQYF